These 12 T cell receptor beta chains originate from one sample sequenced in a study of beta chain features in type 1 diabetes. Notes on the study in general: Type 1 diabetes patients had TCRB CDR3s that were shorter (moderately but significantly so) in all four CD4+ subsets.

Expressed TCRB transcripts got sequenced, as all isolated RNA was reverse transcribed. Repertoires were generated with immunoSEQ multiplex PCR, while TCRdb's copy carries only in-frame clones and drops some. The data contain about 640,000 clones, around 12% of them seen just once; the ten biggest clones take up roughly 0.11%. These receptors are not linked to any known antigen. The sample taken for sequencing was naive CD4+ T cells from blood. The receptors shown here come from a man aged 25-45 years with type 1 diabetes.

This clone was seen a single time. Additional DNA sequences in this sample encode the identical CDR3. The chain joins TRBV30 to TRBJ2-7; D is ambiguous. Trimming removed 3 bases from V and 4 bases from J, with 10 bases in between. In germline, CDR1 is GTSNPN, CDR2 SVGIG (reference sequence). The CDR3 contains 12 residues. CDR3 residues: CAWSLDGYEQYF. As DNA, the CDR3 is TGTGCCTGGAGCTTGGACGGGTACGAGCAGTACTTC.

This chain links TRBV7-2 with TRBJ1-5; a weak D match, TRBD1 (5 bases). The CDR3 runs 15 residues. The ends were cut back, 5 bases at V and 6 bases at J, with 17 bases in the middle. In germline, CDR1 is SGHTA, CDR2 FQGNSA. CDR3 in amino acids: CASSPAQGLSQPQHF. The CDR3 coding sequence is TGTGCCAGCAGCCCCGCCCAGGGTCTCTCTCAGCCCCAGCATTTT.

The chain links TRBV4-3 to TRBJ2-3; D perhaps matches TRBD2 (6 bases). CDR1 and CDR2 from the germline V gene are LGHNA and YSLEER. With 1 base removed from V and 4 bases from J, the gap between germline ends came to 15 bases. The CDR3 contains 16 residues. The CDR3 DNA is TGCGCCAGCAGCCAAGCTGCGGGACCGGAGGCAGATACGCAGTATTTT. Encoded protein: CASSQAAGPEADTQYF.

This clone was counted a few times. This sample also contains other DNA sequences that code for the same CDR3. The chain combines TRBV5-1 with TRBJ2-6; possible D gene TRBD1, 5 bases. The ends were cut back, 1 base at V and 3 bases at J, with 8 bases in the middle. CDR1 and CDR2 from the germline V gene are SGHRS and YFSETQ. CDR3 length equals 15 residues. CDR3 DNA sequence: TGCGCCAGCAGCTTGCAGGGTCTTGGGGCCAACGTCCTGACTTTC. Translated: CASSLQGLGANVLTF.

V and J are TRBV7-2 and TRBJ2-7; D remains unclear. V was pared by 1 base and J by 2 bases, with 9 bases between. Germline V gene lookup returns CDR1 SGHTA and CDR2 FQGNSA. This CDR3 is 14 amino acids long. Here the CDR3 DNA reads TGTGCCAGCAGCTTAGGGGTTGGGACCTACGAGCAGTACTTC. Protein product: CASSLGVGTYEQYF.

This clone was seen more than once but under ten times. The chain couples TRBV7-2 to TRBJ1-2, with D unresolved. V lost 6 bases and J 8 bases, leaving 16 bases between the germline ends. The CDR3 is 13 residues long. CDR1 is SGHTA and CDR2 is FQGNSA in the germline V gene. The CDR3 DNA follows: TGTGCCAGCAGGCTGAACGTCGACGGAGGCTACACCTTC. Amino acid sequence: CASRLNVDGGYTF.

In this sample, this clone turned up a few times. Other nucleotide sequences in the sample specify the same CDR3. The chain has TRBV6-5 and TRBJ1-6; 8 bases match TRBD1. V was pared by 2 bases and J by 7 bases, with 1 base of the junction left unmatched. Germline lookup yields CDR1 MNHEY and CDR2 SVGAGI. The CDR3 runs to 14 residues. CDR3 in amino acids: CASSYGQGNSPLHF. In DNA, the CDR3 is TGTGCCAGCAGTTACGGACAGGGCAATTCACCCCTCCACTTT.

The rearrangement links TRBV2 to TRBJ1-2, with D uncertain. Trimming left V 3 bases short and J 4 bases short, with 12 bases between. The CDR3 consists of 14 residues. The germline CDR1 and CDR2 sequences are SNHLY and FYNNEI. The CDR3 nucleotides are TGTGCCAGCAGTGATAGAGGGCAGATCTATGGCTACACCTTC. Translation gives CASSDRGQIYGYTF.

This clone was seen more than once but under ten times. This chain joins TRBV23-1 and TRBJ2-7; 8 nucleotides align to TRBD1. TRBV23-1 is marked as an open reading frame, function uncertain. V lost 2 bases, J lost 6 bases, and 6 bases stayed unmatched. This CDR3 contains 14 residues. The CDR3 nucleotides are TGCGCCAGCAGTCAACCGGGGACAGGTTCCGAGCAGTACTTC. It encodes CASSQPGTGSEQYF.

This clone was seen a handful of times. The CDR3 loop reads CASSQDLKGGPYQETQYF. CDR3 coding DNA: TGCGCCAGCAGCCAAGATTTAAAGGGTGGACCGTACCAAGAGACCCAGTACTTC. This chain joins TRBV4-3 and TRBJ2-5, with D unresolved. Germline lookup yields CDR1 LGHNA and CDR2 YSLEER. The CDR3 is made up of 18 amino acids. V lost 0 bases to trimming and J lost 0 bases, with 17 bases between them.

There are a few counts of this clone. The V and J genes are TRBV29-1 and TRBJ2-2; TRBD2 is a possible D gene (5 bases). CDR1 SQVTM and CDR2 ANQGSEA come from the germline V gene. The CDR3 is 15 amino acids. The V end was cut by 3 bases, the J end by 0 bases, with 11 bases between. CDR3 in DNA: TGCAGCGTTGAGAGGGCAGCGTCGAACACCGGGGAGCTGTTTTTT. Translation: CSVERAASNTGELFF.

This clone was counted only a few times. In DNA, the CDR3 is TGTGCCACAGAATATGAAAAACTGTTTTTT. Its protein is CATEYEKLFF. The V gene is TRBV14, the J gene TRBJ1-4; no reliable D call. The CDR3 is made up of 10 amino acids. From germline, CDR1 is SGHDN and CDR2 FVKESK. Trimming cost V 10 bases and J 6 bases, with 6 bases left between them.